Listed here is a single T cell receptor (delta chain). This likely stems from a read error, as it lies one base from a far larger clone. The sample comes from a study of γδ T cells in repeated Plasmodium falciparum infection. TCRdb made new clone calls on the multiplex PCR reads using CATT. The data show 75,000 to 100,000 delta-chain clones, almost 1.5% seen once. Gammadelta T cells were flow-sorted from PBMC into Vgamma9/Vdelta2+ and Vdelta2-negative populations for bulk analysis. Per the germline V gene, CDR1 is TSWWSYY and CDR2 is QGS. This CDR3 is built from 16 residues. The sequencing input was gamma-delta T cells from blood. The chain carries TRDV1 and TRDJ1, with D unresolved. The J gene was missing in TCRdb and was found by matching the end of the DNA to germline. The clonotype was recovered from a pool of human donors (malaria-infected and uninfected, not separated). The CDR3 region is CALGKFFVSYTDKLIF. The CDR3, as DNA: TGTGCCCTTGGAAAGTTCTTCGTCTCGTACACCGATAAACTCATCTTT.